Detailed here is one T cell receptor (beta chain). This sample stems from a study of control samples from healthy donors and cancer patients. V was clipped by 6 bases and J by 0 bases; unmatched bases: 7. The germline gives CDR1 KGHDR, CDR2 SFDVKD. The CDR3 totals 16 residues. Sequenced by immunoSEQ multiplex PCR; TCRdb stores in-frame clones only, minus some. The data contain roughly 170,000 clones, around 93% of them singletons. Sequenced input: blood. This receptor was identified in a man between 18 and 35 years old in good health. The V gene is TRBV24-1, the J gene TRBJ2-4; 7 nucleotides align to TRBD2. The CDR3 DNA follows: TGTGCCACCAGTTCCAGCGGGGCGTTAGCCAAAAACATTCAGTACTTC. Protein: CATSSSGALAKNIQYF.